These T cell receptor beta chains were read from a single sample in a study of response to subunit inactivated influenza vaccine. TCRdb reprocessed the RT-PCR reads via MiXCR and lists one record per CDR3 protein. The sample lists about 500,000 distinct CDR3 sequences; more than 15% were seen once. The source material was CD4+ T cells sorted from PBMCs, sampled about 23 months after vaccination. Every receptor here comes from a man aged 45-69 years who received an inactivated influenza vaccine. Each CDR3 is given with its conserved first and last residue. Fields, in order: V gene, D gene, J gene, clone size, CDR3 DNA, CDR3 protein. The D gene is left open where the match is weak. Clone size is given for some rows only: seen once, a few or many times, or a class if the clone is expanded.

v_call: TRBV4-3
d_call: NA
j_call: TRBJ2-3
clone_size: many
cdr3_nt: TGCGCCAGCAGCCAACAAGGGTCCAGTAATACGCAGTATTTT
cdr3_aa: CASSQQGSSNTQYF

v_call: TRBV11-2
d_call: NA
j_call: TRBJ2-5
clone_size: few
cdr3_nt: TGTGCCAGCAGCTTAGGGGTTGGGGGATTCGGAGAGACCCAGTACTTC
cdr3_aa: CASSLGVGGFGETQYF

v_call: TRBV5-1
d_call: TRBD1
j_call: TRBJ1-6
clone_size: NA
cdr3_nt: TGCGCCAGCAGCTTGGGGGGACAGGGTGCCCAATCACCCCTCCACTTT
cdr3_aa: CASSLGGQGAQSPLHF

v_call: TRBV18
d_call: TRBD2
j_call: TRBJ2-2
clone_size: NA
cdr3_nt: TGTGCCAGCTCAATTACGGGACTAGCGGGAGTAAGGAACACCGGGGAGCTGTTTTTT
cdr3_aa: CASSITGLAGVRNTGELFF

v_call: TRBV7-8
d_call: NA
j_call: TRBJ2-7
clone_size: few
cdr3_nt: TGTGCCAGCAGCTTAAGATCCGGGATCCACGAGCAGTACTTC
cdr3_aa: CASSLRSGIHEQYF

v_call: TRBV4-3
d_call: NA
j_call: TRBJ2-7
clone_size: once
cdr3_nt: TGCGCCAGCAGCCAAGGCCGCCTGACCGAGCAGTACTTC
cdr3_aa: CASSQGRLTEQYF

v_call: TRBV30
d_call: NA
j_call: TRBJ2-4
clone_size: few
cdr3_nt: TGTGCCTGGAGTGTCTACGGTCAAAACATTCAGTACTTC
cdr3_aa: CAWSVYGQNIQYF

v_call: TRBV29-1
d_call: TRBD2
j_call: TRBJ2-2
clone_size: NA
cdr3_nt: TGCAGCGTTGATGGACGGGGGGGCACCGGGGAGCTGTTTTTT
cdr3_aa: CSVDGRGGTGELFF

v_call: TRBV2
d_call: TRBD1
j_call: TRBJ1-5
clone_size: once
cdr3_nt: TGTGCCAGCAGTGAAACCCGACAGGGGAATCAGCCCCAGCGTTTT
cdr3_aa: CASSETRQGNQPQRF

v_call: TRBV7-8
d_call: NA
j_call: TRBJ2-2
clone_size: many
cdr3_nt: TGTGCCAGCAGCCCGACTAGTTACACCGGGGAGCTGTTTTTT
cdr3_aa: CASSPTSYTGELFF

v_call: TRBV12-3/TRBV12-4
d_call: NA
j_call: TRBJ2-5
clone_size: NA
cdr3_nt: TGTGCCAGCAGTTTTAGGACCCCAGGAGACGAGACCCAGTACTTC
cdr3_aa: CASSFRTPGDETQYF

v_call: TRBV29-1
d_call: NA
j_call: TRBJ1-4
clone_size: NA
cdr3_nt: TGCAGCGTTGCCCAATTGGCCAGTGAAAAACTGTTTTTT
cdr3_aa: CSVAQLASEKLFF

v_call: TRBV2
d_call: NA
j_call: TRBJ2-1
clone_size: many
cdr3_nt: TGTGCCAGCAGTGACTACAATGAGCAGTTCTTC
cdr3_aa: CASSDYNEQFF

v_call: TRBV24-1
d_call: NA
j_call: TRBJ2-2
clone_size: NA
cdr3_nt: TGTGCCACCAGTGATGGTCGGGGCACCAACACCGGGGAGCTGTTTTTT
cdr3_aa: CATSDGRGTNTGELFF

v_call: TRBV11-2
d_call: NA
j_call: TRBJ1-2
clone_size: NA
cdr3_nt: TGTGCCAGCAGCAACTGGGACAAGGTGAATGGCTACACCTTC
cdr3_aa: CASSNWDKVNGYTF

v_call: TRBV7-9
d_call: NA
j_call: TRBJ2-3
clone_size: NA
cdr3_nt: TGTGCCAGCAGCTTAGAAGGCCCGCCAACGCAGTATTTT
cdr3_aa: CASSLEGPPTQYF

v_call: TRBV6-2/TRBV6-3
d_call: NA
j_call: TRBJ2-1
clone_size: NA
cdr3_nt: TGTGCCAGCAAACCCCCAGGGAGCTCCTACAATGAGCAGTTCTTC
cdr3_aa: CASKPPGSSYNEQFF

v_call: TRBV20-1
d_call: NA
j_call: TRBJ1-4
clone_size: few
cdr3_nt: TGCAGCGCGGGAGGTAGGGGTGGCGAAAAACTGTTTTTT
cdr3_aa: CSAGGRGGEKLFF

v_call: TRBV5-1
d_call: TRBD1
j_call: TRBJ2-3
clone_size: many
cdr3_nt: TGCGCCAGCAGCGGGGGACAGGGGATAGATACGCAGTATTTT
cdr3_aa: CASSGGQGIDTQYF

v_call: TRBV7-2
d_call: TRBD1
j_call: TRBJ2-4
clone_size: NA
cdr3_nt: TGTGCCAGCAGCTACGACAGGGATAAAAACATTCAGTACTTC
cdr3_aa: CASSYDRDKNIQYF

v_call: TRBV7-9
d_call: NA
j_call: TRBJ2-7
clone_size: few
cdr3_nt: TGTGCCAGCAGCGATGGCGGGTTGAGCTCCTACGAGCAGTACTTC
cdr3_aa: CASSDGGLSSYEQYF

v_call: TRBV4-3
d_call: NA
j_call: TRBJ2-4
clone_size: NA
cdr3_nt: TGCGCCAGCAGCCGGGAGACAGGGACGGGGGACATTCAGTACTTC
cdr3_aa: CASSRETGTGDIQYF